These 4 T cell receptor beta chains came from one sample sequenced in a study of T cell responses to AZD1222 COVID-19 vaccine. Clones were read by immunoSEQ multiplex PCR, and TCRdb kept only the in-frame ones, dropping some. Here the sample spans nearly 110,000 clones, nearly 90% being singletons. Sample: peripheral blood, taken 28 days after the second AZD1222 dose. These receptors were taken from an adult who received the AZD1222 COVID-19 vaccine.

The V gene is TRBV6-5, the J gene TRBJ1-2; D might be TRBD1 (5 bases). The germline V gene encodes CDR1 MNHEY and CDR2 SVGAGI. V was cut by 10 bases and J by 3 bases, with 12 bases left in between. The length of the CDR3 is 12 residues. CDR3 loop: CATKGEDYGYTF. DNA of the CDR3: TGTGCCACCAAAGGGGAGGACTATGGCTACACCTTC.

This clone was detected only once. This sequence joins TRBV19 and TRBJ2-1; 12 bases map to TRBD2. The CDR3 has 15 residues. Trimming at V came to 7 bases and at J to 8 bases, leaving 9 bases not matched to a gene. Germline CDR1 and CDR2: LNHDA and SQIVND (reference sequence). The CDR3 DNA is TGTGCCAGTACGAGGCTAGCGGGGGGGCCGGATGAGCAGTTCTTC. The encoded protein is CASTRLAGGPDEQFF.

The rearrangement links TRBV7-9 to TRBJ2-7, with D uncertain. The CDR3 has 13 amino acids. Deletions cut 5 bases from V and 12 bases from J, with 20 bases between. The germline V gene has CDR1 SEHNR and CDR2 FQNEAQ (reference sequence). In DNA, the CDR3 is TGTGCCAGCAGCCCGACTCTCAACATCGATTCGTACTTC. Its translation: CASSPTLNIDSYF.

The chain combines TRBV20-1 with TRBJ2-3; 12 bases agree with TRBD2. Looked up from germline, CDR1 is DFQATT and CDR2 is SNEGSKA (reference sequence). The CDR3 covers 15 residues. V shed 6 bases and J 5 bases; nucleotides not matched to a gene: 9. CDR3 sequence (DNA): TGCAGTGCGAGTCCTAGCGGGGGGGCCCAAGATACGCAGTATTTT. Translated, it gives CSASPSGGAQDTQYF.